This is a list of T cell receptor beta chains from one sample in a study of beta chain features in type 1 diabetes. Libraries were prepared by immunoSEQ multiplex PCR; TCRdb keeps only in-frame clonotypes and omits some of them. The sample lists 300,000 to 450,000 clones; over 9.5% were seen once. The sequencing input was naive CD4+ T cells from blood. The receptors originated from a young woman with type 1 diabetes. CDR3s include the opening cysteine and the closing phenylalanine or tryptophan. D genes are given only for firm matches. Clone sizes are given selectively: once, few, many, or a class where the clone is expanded.

D gene: TRBD1
J gene: TRBJ2-7
clone size: .
V gene: TRBV25-1
CDR3 protein: CASSEPGQGIPYEQYF
CDR3 DNA: TGTGCCAGCAGTGAACCGGGACAGGGAATCCCCTACGAGCAGTACTTC

D gene: TRBD2
J gene: TRBJ2-7
clone size: .
V gene: TRBV7-9
CDR3 protein: CASSSTTSGRKRDEQYF
CDR3 DNA: TGTGCCAGCAGCTCGACGACTAGCGGGAGGAAGAGGGACGAGCAGTACTTC

D gene: .
J gene: TRBJ2-1
clone size: .
V gene: TRBV19
CDR3 protein: CASSITGGVGFF
CDR3 DNA: TGTGCCAGTAGTATTACCGGGGGAGTCGGGTTCTTC

D gene: .
J gene: TRBJ2-1
clone size: few
V gene: TRBV7-9
CDR3 protein: CASSQVRTPGNEQFF
CDR3 DNA: TGTGCCAGCAGCCAGGTCCGTACTCCTGGGAATGAGCAGTTCTTC

D gene: TRBD1
J gene: TRBJ1-5
clone size: few
V gene: TRBV18
CDR3 protein: CASSPGTGVLPQHF
CDR3 DNA: TGTGCCAGCTCACCCGGGACAGGGGTCCTGCCCCAGCATTTT

D gene: TRBD1
J gene: TRBJ2-1
clone size: .
V gene: TRBV6-6
CDR3 protein: CASSGTGRSKEQFF
CDR3 DNA: TGTGCCAGTTCCGGGACAGGTCGAAGTAAAGAGCAGTTCTTC

D gene: TRBD2
J gene: TRBJ2-5
clone size: .
V gene: TRBV4-1
CDR3 protein: CASSQGTSVETQYF
CDR3 DNA: TGCGCCAGCAGCCAAGGGACTAGCGTGGAGACCCAGTACTTC

D gene: TRBD2
J gene: TRBJ2-3
clone size: .
V gene: TRBV9
CDR3 protein: CASSLSGLRDTQYF
CDR3 DNA: TGTGCCAGCAGCCTTAGCGGGCTTAGGGATACGCAGTATTTT

D gene: .
J gene: TRBJ1-1
clone size: .
V gene: TRBV30
CDR3 protein: CAWSGGQEPYWTEAFF
CDR3 DNA: TGTGCCTGGAGTGGAGGGCAGGAGCCCTATTGGACTGAAGCTTTCTTT

D gene: TRBD1
J gene: TRBJ1-5
clone size: .
V gene: TRBV28
CDR3 protein: CASSPEQGLNQPQHF
CDR3 DNA: TGTGCCAGCAGCCCAGAACAGGGGTTGAATCAGCCCCAGCATTTT

D gene: .
J gene: TRBJ2-1
clone size: .
V gene: TRBV30
CDR3 protein: CAWSVGREQFF
CDR3 DNA: TGTGCCTGGAGTGTAGGGAGAGAGCAGTTCTTC

D gene: .
J gene: TRBJ1-1
clone size: few
V gene: TRBV7-2
CDR3 protein: CASSFRGFGTEAFF
CDR3 DNA: TGTGCCAGCAGCTTTCGGGGGTTCGGCACTGAAGCTTTCTTT

D gene: .
J gene: TRBJ2-1
clone size: .
V gene: TRBV2
CDR3 protein: CAARRPGLRTRYNEQFF
CDR3 DNA: TGCGCAGCTAGAAGGCCGGGACTCCGTACTCGTTACAATGAGCAGTTCTTC

D gene: .
J gene: TRBJ1-5
clone size: few
V gene: TRBV4-3
CDR3 protein: CASSQGTPNSNQPQHF
CDR3 DNA: TGCGCCAGCAGCCAAGGAACGCCTAATAGCAATCAGCCCCAGCATTTT

D gene: TRBD1
J gene: TRBJ2-4
clone size: .
V gene: TRBV5-1
CDR3 protein: CASSPRTGENIQYF
CDR3 DNA: TGCGCCAGCAGCCCCCGGACAGGGGAAAACATTCAGTACTTC

D gene: .
J gene: TRBJ1-3
clone size: .
V gene: TRBV19
CDR3 protein: CASGRRETYF
CDR3 DNA: TGTGCCTCCGGTCGGCGGGAGACATATTTT

D gene: .
J gene: TRBJ1-4
clone size: .
V gene: TRBV29-1
CDR3 protein: CSVETTATNEKLFF
CDR3 DNA: TGCAGCGTTGAAACGACAGCAACTAATGAAAAACTGTTTTTT

D gene: .
J gene: TRBJ1-1
clone size: few
V gene: TRBV20-1
CDR3 protein: CSALIARAFF
CDR3 DNA: TGCAGTGCTCTCATTGCTCGGGCTTTCTTT

D gene: TRBD1
J gene: TRBJ2-7
clone size: .
V gene: TRBV4-3
CDR3 protein: CASSQGQGAEQYF
CDR3 DNA: TGCGCCAGCAGCCAAGGACAGGGGGCCGAGCAGTACTTC

D gene: TRBD2
J gene: TRBJ2-3
clone size: .
V gene: TRBV5-1
CDR3 protein: CASSLSSGSTDTQYF
CDR3 DNA: TGCGCCAGCAGCTTGTCTAGCGGTAGCACAGATACGCAGTATTTT

D gene: TRBD1
J gene: TRBJ1-2
clone size: .
V gene: TRBV4-3
CDR3 protein: CASSHPGQGKGGYGYTF
CDR3 DNA: TGCGCCAGCAGCCACCCCGGACAGGGTAAGGGTGGCTATGGCTACACCTTC

D gene: .
J gene: TRBJ2-1
clone size: few
V gene: TRBV19
CDR3 protein: CASSRQTYNEQFF
CDR3 DNA: TGTGCCAGTAGTCGACAGACCTACAATGAGCAGTTCTTC

D gene: TRBD2
J gene: TRBJ2-5
clone size: .
V gene: TRBV5-1
CDR3 protein: CASSYGTSGGNTAQYF
CDR3 DNA: TGCGCCAGCAGCTACGGGACTAGCGGGGGGAACACGGCCCAGTACTTC

D gene: .
J gene: TRBJ1-5
clone size: .
V gene: TRBV18
CDR3 protein: CASSPWTDSNQPQHF
CDR3 DNA: TGTGCCAGCTCACCCTGGACAGATAGCAATCAGCCCCAGCATTTT

D gene: TRBD1
J gene: TRBJ2-7
clone size: few
V gene: TRBV19
CDR3 protein: CASRTTGTGGMYEQYF
CDR3 DNA: TGTGCCAGTAGAACAACCGGGACAGGGGGGATGTACGAGCAGTACTTC

D gene: .
J gene: TRBJ2-7
clone size: .
V gene: TRBV7-9
CDR3 protein: CASSSDYYSYEQYF
CDR3 DNA: TGTGCCAGCAGCTCTGACTACTACTCCTACGAGCAGTACTTC

D gene: TRBD2
J gene: TRBJ2-5
clone size: .
V gene: TRBV7-2
CDR3 protein: CASSLVASGGMYQETQYF
CDR3 DNA: TGTGCCAGCAGCTTAGTGGCTAGCGGGGGGATGTACCAAGAGACCCAGTACTTC

D gene: TRBD1
J gene: TRBJ2-7
clone size: .
V gene: TRBV2
CDR3 protein: CASSKDRSSYEQYF
CDR3 DNA: TGTGCCAGCAGTAAGGACAGGAGCTCCTACGAGCAGTACTTC

D gene: TRBD2
J gene: TRBJ2-3
clone size: few
V gene: TRBV7-6
CDR3 protein: CASSLQRGDTQYF
CDR3 DNA: TGTGCCAGCAGCTTACAGCGGGGGGATACGCAGTATTTT

D gene: .
J gene: TRBJ2-1
clone size: few
V gene: TRBV7-6
CDR3 protein: CASSWPLADATNEQFF
CDR3 DNA: TGTGCCAGCAGCTGGCCCTTAGCGGATGCTACGAATGAGCAGTTCTTC

D gene: TRBD2
J gene: TRBJ2-7
clone size: few
V gene: TRBV28
CDR3 protein: CASSFRPRLADYEQYF
CDR3 DNA: TGTGCCAGCAGTTTTCGGCCCCGACTAGCGGACTACGAGCAGTACTTC

D gene: TRBD2
J gene: TRBJ2-1
clone size: few
V gene: TRBV5-1
CDR3 protein: CASSSLGLAGGYNEQFF
CDR3 DNA: TGCGCCAGCAGCTCGCTGGGACTAGCGGGAGGTTACAATGAGCAGTTCTTC

D gene: .
J gene: TRBJ2-7
clone size: .
V gene: TRBV5-6
CDR3 protein: CASSPGHDPYEQYF
CDR3 DNA: TGTGCCAGCAGCCCCGGACACGACCCCTACGAGCAGTACTTC

D gene: .
J gene: TRBJ1-5
clone size: .
V gene: TRBV7-8
CDR3 protein: CASSGLEVGNQPQHF
CDR3 DNA: TGTGCCAGCAGCGGACTAGAAGTCGGCAATCAGCCCCAGCATTTT